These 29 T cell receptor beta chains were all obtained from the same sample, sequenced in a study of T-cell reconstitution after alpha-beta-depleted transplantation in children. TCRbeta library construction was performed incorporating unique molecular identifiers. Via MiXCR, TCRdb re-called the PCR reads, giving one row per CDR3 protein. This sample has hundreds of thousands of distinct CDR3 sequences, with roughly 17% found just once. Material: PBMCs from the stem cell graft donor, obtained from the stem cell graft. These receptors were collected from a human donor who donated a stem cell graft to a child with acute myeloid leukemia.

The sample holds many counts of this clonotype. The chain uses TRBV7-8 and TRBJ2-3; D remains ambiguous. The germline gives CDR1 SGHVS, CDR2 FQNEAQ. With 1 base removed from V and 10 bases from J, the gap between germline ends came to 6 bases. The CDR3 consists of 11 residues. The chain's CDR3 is CASSLGVPQYF. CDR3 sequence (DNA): TGTGCCAGCAGCTTAGGCGTCCCGCAGTATTTT.

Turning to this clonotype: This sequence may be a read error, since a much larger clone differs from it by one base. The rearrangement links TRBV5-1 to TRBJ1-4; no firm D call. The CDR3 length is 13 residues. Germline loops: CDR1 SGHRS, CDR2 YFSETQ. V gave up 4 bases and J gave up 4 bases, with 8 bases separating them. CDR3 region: CASSVGVNEKLFF. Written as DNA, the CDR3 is TGCGCCAGCAGCGTGGGTGTTAATGAAAAACTGTTTTTT. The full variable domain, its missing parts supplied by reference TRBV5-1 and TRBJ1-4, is KAGVTQTPRYLIKTRGQQVTLSCSPISGHRSVSWYQQTPGQGLQFLFEYFSETQRNKGNFPGRFSGRQFSNSRSEMNVSTLELGDSALYLCASSVGVNEKLFFGSGTQLSVL.

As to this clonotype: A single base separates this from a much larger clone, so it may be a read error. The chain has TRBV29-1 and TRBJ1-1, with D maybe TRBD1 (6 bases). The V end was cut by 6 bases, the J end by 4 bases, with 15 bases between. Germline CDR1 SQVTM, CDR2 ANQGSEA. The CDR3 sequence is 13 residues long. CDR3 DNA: TGCAGCGTCGCAACAGGGAACGGCACTGAAGCTTTCTTT. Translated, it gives CSVATGNGTEAFF.

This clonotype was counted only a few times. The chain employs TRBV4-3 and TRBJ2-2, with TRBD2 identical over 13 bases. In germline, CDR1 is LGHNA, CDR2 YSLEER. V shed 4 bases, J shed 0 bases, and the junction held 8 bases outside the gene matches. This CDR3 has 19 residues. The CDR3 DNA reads TGCGCCAGCAGCCTGACCTTGACTAGCGGGGGGTCGAACACCGGGGAGCTGTTTTTT. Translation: CASSLTLTSGGSNTGELFF.

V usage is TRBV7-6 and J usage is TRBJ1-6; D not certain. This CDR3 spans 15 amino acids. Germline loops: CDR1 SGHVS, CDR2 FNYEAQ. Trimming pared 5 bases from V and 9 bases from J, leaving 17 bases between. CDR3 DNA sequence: TGTGCCAGCAGCCCGCATCTGGAAATTGGTTCACCCCTCCACTTT. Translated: CASSPHLEIGSPLHF.

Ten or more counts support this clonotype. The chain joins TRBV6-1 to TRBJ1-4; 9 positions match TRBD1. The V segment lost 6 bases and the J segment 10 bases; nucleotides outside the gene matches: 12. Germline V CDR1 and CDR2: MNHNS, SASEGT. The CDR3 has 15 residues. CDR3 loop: CASRDGTGWRGKLFF. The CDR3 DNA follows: TGTGCCAGCAGAGACGGGACAGGGTGGCGGGGAAAACTGTTTTTT.

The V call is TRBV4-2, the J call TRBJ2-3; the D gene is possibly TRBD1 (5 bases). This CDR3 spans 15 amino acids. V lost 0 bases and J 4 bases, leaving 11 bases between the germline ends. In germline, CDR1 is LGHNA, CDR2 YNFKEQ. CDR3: CASSQDVGDADTQYF. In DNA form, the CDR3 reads TGTGCCAGCAGCCAAGACGTAGGGGATGCAGATACGCAGTATTTT.

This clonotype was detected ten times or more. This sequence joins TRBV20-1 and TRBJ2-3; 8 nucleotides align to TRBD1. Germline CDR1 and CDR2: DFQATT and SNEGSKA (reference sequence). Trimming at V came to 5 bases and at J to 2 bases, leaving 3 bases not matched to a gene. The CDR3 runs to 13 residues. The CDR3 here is CSAWGQVTDTQYF. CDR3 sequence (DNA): TGCAGTGCTTGGGGACAGGTCACAGATACGCAGTATTTT.

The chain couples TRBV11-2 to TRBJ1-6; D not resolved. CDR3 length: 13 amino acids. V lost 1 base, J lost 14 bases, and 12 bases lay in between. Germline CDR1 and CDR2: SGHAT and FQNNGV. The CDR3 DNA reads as TGTGCCAGCAGCTTAGTGCGGCAGAGGTCCCTCCACTTT. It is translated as CASSLVRQRSLHF.

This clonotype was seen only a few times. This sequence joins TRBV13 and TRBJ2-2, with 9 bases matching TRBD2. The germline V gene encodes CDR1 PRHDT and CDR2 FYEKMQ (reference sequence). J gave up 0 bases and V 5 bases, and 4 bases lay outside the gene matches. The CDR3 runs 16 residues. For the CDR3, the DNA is TGTGCCAGCAGCCAAGTAGCGGGGGCGAACACCGGGGAGCTGTTTTTT. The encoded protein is CASSQVAGANTGELFF.

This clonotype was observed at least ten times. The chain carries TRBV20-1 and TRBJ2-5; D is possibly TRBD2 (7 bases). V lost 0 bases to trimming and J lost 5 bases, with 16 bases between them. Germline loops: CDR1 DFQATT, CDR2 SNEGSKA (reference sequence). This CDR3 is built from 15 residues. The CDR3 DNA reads TGCAGTGCTAGAGATTTGGGGGGGCTTTATGAGACCCAGTACTTC. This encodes CSARDLGGLYETQYF.

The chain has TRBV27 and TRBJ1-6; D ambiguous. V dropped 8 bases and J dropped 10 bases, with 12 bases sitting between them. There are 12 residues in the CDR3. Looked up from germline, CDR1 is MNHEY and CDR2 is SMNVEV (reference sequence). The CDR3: CASAQRVSPLHF. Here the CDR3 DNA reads TGTGCCAGCGCACAGAGAGTCTCACCCCTCCACTTT.

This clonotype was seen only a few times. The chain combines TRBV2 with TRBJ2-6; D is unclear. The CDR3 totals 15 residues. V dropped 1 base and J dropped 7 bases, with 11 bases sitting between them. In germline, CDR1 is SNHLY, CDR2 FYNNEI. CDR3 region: CASSEGQILANVLTF. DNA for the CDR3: TGTGCCAGCAGTGAAGGGCAGATCCTCGCCAACGTCCTGACTTTC.

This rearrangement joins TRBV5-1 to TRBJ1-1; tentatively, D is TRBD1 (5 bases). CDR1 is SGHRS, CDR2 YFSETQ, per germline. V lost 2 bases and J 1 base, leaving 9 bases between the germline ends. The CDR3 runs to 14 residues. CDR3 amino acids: CASSFGGTNTEAFF. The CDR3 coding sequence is TGCGCCAGCAGCTTCGGGGGGACGAACACTGAAGCTTTCTTT.

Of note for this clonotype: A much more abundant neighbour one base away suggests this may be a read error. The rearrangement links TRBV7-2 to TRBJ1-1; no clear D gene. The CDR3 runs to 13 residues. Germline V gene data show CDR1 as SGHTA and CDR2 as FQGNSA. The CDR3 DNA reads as TGTGCCAGCAGCTTAAGCTCCGGCACTGAAGCTCTCTTT. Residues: CASSLSSGTEALF.

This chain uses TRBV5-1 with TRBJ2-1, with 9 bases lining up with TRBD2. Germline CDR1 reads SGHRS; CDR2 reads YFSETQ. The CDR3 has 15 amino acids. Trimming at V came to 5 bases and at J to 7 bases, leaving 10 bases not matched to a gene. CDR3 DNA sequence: TGCGCCAGCAGGACTGAAGCGGGGGGACAAAATGAGCAGTTCTTC. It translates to CASRTEAGGQNEQFF.

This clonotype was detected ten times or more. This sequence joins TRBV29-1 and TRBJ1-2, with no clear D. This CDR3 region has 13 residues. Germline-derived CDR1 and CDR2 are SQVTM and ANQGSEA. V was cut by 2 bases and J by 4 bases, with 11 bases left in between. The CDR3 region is CSVELRKSYGYTF. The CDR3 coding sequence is TGCAGCGTTGAACTCCGCAAGAGCTATGGCTACACCTTC.

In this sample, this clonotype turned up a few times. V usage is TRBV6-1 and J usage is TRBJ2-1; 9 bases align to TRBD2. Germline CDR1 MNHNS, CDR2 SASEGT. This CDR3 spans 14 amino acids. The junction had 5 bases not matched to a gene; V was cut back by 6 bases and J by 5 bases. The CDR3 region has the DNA TGTGCCAGCAGGCTAAGGACTAGCGACAATGAGCAGTTCTTC. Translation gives CASRLRTSDNEQFF.

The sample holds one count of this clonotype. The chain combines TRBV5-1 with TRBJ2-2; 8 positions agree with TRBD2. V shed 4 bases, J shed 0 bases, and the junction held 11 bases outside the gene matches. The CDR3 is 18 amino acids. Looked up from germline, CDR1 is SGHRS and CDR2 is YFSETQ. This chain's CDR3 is CASSLLLREGANTGELFF. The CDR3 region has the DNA TGCGCCAGCAGCCTGCTGCTTCGGGAGGGAGCGAACACCGGGGAGCTGTTTTTT.

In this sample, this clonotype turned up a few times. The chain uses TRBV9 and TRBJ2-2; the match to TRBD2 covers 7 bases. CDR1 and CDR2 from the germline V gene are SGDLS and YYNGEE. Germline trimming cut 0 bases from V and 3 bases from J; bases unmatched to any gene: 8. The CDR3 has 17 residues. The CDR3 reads CASSVVSGVVYTGELFF. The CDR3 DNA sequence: TGTGCCAGCAGCGTAGTGAGCGGGGTGGTTTACACCGGGGAGCTGTTTTTT.

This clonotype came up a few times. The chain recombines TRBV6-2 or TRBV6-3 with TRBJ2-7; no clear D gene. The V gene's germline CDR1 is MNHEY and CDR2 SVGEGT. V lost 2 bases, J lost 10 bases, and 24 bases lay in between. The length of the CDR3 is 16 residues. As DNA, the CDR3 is TGTGCCAGCAGTTACCCTACGCCTGCGAGATTCCACGTTCAGTACGTC. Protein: CASSYPTPARFHVQYV.

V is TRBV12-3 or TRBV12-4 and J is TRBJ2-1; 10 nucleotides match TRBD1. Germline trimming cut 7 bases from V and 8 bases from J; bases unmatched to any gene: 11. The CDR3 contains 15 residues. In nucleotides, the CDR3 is TGTGCCAGCAACATTGACAGGGGGCGGTTAGATGAGCAGTTCTTC. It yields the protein CASNIDRGRLDEQFF.

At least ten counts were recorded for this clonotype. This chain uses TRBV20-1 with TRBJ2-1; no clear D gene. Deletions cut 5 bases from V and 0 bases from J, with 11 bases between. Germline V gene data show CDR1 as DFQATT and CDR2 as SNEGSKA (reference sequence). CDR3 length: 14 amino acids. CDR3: CSAGIVSSYNEQFF. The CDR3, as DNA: TGCAGTGCTGGAATAGTCAGCTCCTACAATGAGCAGTTCTTC.

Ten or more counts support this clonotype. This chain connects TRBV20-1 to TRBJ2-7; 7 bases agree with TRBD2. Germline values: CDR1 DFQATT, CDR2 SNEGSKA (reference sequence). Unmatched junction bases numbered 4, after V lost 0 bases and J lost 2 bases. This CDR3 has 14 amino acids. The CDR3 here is CSARDRTSPYEQYF. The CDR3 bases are TGCAGTGCTAGAGACAGGACTAGTCCCTACGAGCAGTACTTC.

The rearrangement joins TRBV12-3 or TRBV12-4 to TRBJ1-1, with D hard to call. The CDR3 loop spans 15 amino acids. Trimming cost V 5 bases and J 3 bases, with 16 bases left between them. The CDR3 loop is CASSPGSGRHTEAFF. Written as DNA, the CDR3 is TGTGCCAGCAGTCCGGGCAGCGGGAGGCACACTGAAGCTTTCTTT.

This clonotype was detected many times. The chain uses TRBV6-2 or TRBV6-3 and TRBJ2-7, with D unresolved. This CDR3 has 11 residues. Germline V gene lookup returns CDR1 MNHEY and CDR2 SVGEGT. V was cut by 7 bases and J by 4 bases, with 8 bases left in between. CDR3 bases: TGTGCCAGCATTAAGGGATACGAGCAGTACTTC. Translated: CASIKGYEQYF.

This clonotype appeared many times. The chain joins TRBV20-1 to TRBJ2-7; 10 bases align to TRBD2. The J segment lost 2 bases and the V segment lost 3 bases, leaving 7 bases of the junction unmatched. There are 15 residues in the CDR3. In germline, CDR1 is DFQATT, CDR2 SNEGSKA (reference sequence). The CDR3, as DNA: TGCAGTGCTAGCCCCTTAGCGGGGGGAACCTACGAGCAGTACTTC. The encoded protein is CSASPLAGGTYEQYF.

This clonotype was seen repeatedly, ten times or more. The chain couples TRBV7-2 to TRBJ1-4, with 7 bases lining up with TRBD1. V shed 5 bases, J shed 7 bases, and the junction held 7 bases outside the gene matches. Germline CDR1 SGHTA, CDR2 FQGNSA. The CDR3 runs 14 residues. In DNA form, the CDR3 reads TGTGCCAGCAGCCCGACAGGGTCCAGTGAAAAACTGTTTTTT. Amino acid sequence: CASSPTGSSEKLFF.

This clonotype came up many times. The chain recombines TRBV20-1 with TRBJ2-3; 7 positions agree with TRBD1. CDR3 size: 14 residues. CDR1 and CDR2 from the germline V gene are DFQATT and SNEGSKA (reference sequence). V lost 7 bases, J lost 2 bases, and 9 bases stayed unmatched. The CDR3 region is CSGRTGGYTDTQYF. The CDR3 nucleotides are TGCAGTGGCCGGACAGGCGGGTACACAGATACGCAGTATTTT.